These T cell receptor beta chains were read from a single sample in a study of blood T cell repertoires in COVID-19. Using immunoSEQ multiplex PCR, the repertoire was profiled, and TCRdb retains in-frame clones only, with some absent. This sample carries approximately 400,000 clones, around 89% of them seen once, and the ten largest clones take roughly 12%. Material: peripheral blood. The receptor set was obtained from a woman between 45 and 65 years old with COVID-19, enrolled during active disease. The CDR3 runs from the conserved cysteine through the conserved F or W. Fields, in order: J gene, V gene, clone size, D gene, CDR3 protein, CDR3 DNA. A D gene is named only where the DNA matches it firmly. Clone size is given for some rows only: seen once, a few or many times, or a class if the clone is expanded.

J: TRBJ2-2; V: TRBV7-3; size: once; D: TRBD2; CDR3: CASSISLADGELFF; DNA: TGTGCCAGCAGCATTTCTCTAGCGGATGGGGAGCTGTTTTTT
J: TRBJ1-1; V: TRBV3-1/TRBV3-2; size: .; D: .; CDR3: CASSYTLNTEAFF; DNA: TGTGCCAGCAGCTACACACTGAACACTGAAGCTTTCTTT
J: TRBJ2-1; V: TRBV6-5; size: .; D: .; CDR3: CASRQGSYNEQFF; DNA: TGTGCCAGCAGACAGGGCTCCTACAATGAGCAGTTCTTC
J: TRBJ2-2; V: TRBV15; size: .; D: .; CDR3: CATSRDIGGTGELFF; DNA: TGTGCCACCAGCAGAGATATCGGGGGAACCGGGGAGCTGTTTTTT
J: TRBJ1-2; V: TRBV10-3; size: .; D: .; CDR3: CAITETGTLYGYTF; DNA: TGTGCCATCACCGAAACAGGGACCCTCTATGGCTACACCTTC
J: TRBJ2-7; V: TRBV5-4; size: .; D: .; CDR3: CASTGGTPYEQYF; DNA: TGTGCCAGCACCGGCGGCACCCCCTACGAGCAGTACTTC
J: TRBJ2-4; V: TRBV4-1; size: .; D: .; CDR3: CASSQGGFAGSKNIQYF; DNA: TGCGCCAGCAGCCAAGGTGGGTTTGCAGGGTCCAAAAACATTCAGTACTTC
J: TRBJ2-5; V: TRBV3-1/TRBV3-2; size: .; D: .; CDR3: CASSQNRIGETQYF; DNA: TGTGCCAGCAGCCAAAACAGAATAGGAGAGACCCAGTACTTC
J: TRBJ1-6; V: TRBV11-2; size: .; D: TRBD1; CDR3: CASSKGQGRNSPLHF; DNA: TGTGCCAGCAGCAAGGGACAGGGTAGGAATTCACCCCTCCACTTT
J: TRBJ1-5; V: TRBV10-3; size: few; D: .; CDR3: CAISENRRSNQPQHF; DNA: TGTGCCATCAGTGAGAACAGGAGAAGCAATCAGCCCCAGCATTTT
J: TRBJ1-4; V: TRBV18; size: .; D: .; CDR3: CASSRVAEHEKLFF; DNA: TGTGCCAGCTCCCGGGTTGCGGAGCATGAAAAACTGTTTTTT
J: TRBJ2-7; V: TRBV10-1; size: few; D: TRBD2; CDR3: CASSGLAGTMGEQYF; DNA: TGCGCCAGCAGTGGACTAGCGGGGACTATGGGCGAGCAGTACTTC
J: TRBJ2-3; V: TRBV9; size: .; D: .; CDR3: CASSEGEGLPPRDTQYF; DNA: TGTGCCAGCAGCGAGGGGGAGGGACTCCCACCTCGGGATACGCAGTATTTT
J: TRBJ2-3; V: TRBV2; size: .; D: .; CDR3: CASSDRQGTDTQYF; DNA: TGTGCCAGCAGTGACCGACAGGGCACAGATACGCAGTATTTT
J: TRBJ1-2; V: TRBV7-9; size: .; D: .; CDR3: CASSLVNNGYTF; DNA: TGTGCCAGCAGCTTAGTAAATAATGGCTACACCTTC
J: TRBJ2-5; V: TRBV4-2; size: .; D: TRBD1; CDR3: CASSQPRDREVPQYF; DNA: TGTGCCAGCAGCCAACCTAGGGACAGAGAAGTCCCCCAGTACTTC
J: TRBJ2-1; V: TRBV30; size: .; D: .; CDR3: CAWDFSYNEQFF; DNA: TGTGCCTGGGACTTCTCCTACAATGAGCAGTTCTTC
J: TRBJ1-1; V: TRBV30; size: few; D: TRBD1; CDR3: CAWSLQGADTEAFF; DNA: TGTGCCTGGAGTCTACAGGGGGCTGACACTGAAGCTTTCTTT
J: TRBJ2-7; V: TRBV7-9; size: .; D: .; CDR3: CASSLDPTYEQYF; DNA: TGTGCCAGCAGCTTAGATCCAACCTACGAGCAGTACTTC
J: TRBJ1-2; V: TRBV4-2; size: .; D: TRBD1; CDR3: CASSQGVGGARDGYTF; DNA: TGTGCCAGCAGCCAAGGAGTAGGGGGCGCCCGGGACGGCTACACCTTC
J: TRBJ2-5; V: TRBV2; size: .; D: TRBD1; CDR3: CATNRGQGTQYF; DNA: TGTGCCACCAACAGGGGCCAGGGGACCCAGTACTTC
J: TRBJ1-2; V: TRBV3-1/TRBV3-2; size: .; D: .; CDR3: CASSQAGFDPGYTF; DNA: TGTGCCAGCAGCCAAGCAGGATTTGATCCTGGCTACACCTTC
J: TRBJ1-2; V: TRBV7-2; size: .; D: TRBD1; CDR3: CASTLLPGGHGYTF; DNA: TGTGCCAGCACCTTGCTGCCAGGGGGTCATGGCTACACCTTC
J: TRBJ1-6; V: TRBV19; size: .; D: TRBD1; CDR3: CASSQQGKGRSPLHF; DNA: TGTGCCAGTAGTCAACAGGGGAAGGGCCGTTCACCCCTCCACTTT
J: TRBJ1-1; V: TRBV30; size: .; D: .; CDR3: CASGGLSDLNTEAFF; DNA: TGTGCCTCGGGGGGTCTGTCGGATTTGAACACTGAAGCTTTCTTT
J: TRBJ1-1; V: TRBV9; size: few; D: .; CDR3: CASSLTANTEAFF; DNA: TGTGCCAGCAGCTTGACAGCGAACACTGAAGCTTTCTTT
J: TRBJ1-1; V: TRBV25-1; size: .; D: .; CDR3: CASSEDSMNTEAFF; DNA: TGTGCCAGCAGTGAAGACAGCATGAACACTGAAGCTTTCTTT
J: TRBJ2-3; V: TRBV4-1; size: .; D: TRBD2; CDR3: CASSQASRGGLDTQYF; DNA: TGCGCCAGCAGCCAAGCTTCGCGGGGGGGCCTGGATACGCAGTATTTT
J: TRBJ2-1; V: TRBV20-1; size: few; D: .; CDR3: CSASWSLSSYNEQFF; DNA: TGCAGTGCCAGTTGGTCGCTGAGCTCCTACAATGAGCAGTTCTTC
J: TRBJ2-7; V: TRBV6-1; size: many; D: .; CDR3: CASSDRRRSSYEQYF; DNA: TGTGCCAGCAGTGATCGGAGGCGTTCCTCCTACGAGCAGTACTTC
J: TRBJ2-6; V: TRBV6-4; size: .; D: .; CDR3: CASSPGRANVLTF; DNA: TGTGCCAGCAGTCCTGGCCGGGCCAACGTCCTGACTTTC
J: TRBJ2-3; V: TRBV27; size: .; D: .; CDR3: CASSLFLQGVGTDTQYF; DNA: TGTGCCAGCAGTTTATTCCTCCAGGGCGTGGGGACAGATACGCAGTATTTT
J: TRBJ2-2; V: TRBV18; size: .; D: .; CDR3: CASSPFQGATGELFF; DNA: TGTGCCAGCTCACCATTCCAGGGTGCCACCGGGGAGCTGTTTTTT
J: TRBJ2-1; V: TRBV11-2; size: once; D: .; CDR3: CASSFDLLVPDEQFF; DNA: TGTGCCAGCAGCTTCGATTTACTAGTTCCCGATGAGCAGTTCTTC
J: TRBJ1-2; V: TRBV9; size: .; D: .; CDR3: CASSVERGGDYGYTF; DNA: TGTGCCAGCAGCGTAGAGCGGGGAGGCGACTATGGCTACACCTTC